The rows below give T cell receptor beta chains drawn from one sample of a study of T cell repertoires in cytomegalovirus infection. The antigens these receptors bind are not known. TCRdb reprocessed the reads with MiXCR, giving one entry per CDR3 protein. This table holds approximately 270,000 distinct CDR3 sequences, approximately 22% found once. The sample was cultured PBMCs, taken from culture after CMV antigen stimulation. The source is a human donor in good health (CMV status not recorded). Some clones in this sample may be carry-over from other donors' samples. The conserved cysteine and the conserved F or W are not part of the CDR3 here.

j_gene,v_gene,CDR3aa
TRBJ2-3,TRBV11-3,ASSLSRPESDTQY
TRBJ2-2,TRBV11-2,ASSFPTMAGVTGELF
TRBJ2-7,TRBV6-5,ASRRGGTTT
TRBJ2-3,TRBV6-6,ASSHDGTDTQY
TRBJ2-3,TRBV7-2,ASSLSAGGRDTQY
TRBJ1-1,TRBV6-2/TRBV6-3,ASSYRRNTEAF
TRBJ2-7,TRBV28,ASRETGVYEQY
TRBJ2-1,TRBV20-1,SARVPSGRARNEQF
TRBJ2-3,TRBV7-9,ASSLGVNTDTQY
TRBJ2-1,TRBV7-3,ASSLTAGDNDEQF
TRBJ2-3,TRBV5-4,ASSLVLAGVEDTQY
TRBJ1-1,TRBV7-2,ASSWVGGEAF
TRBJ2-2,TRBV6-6,ASRDLGELF
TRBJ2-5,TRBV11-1,ASSLAYSGQEETQY
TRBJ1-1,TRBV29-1,SGRLNTEAF
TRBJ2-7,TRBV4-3,ASSQELAASYEQY
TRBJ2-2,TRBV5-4,ASSGKTGGIAGELF
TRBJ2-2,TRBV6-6,ASRPTGGYTGELF
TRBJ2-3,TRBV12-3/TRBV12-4,ASSLTPGLAGDRTDTQY
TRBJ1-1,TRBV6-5,ASSYPESGGRYTEAF
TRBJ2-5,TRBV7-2,ASSSSYRVTETQY
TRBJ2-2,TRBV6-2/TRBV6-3,ASSGTSGRERDTGELF
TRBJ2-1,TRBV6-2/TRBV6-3,ASSTGTSGRNEQF
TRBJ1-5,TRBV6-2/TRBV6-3,ASSYSIGSPYNNQPQH
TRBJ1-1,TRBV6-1,ATTGTGWVSSTEAF
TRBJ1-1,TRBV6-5,ASSAGQMNTEAF
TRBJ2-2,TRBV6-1,ASSVRQERTGELF